This T cell receptor (beta chain) was captured in a study of pediatric ulcerative colitis. The study's findings and limits: Repertoires came from total lymphocyte DNA, so rare subsets like regulatory T cells may be missed. Two rectal CDR3 clonotypes occurred in all ulcerative colitis patients.

Libraries were prepared by immunoSEQ multiplex PCR; TCRdb keeps only in-frame clonotypes and omits some of them. The sample consists of 30,000 to 40,000 clones, around 80% of them appearing once. Germline trimming cut 1 base from V and 5 bases from J; bases unmatched to any gene: 9. The germline V gene encodes CDR1 MGHRA and CDR2 YSYEKL. The CDR3 is 16 residues long. The rectum was sampled with one to two pinch biopsies at colonoscopy. Note on this clone: Its target is unknown.

The TCR sequence derives from a boy aged 10-17 years with mild ulcerative colitis. V and J are TRBV4-1 and TRBJ2-3; TRBD1 agrees at 7 bases. The sequenced sample consisted of gut tissue. The chain's CDR3 is CASSQGQGLYLDTQYF. The DNA of the CDR3 is TGCGCCAGCAGCCAAGGACAGGGCTTGTATTTAGATACGCAGTATTTT.